The 24 T cell receptor beta chains listed next were all sequenced from one sample in a study of OX40 agonist ivuxolimab in advanced cancers. Clones were sequenced by immunoSEQ multiplex PCR, and TCRdb holds only the in-frame ones, with some missing. This table holds 60,000 or so clones, roughly 86% found once. Specimen: CD4+ or CD8+ T cells sorted from blood, collected in a trial of the OX40 agonist ivuxolimab. Receptors originate from an adult with an advanced solid tumor such as melanoma, head and neck, liver or kidney cancer.

The V and J genes are TRBV11-2 and TRBJ1-2, with D tentatively TRBD1 (6 bases). V lost 5 bases, J lost 8 bases, and 9 bases lay in between. CDR1 SGHAT and CDR2 FQNNGV come from the germline V gene. This CDR3 is built from 11 residues. This CDR3 reads CASSHREGYTF. The CDR3 DNA follows: TGTGCCAGCAGCCACAGGGAAGGCTACACCTTC.

The CDR3 DNA reads TGTGCCAGCAGTGGATACTTACAGGGTTCCTATGGCTACACCTTC. Translation: CASSGYLQGSYGYTF. The chain combines TRBV6-1 with TRBJ1-2, with D perhaps TRBD1 (6 bases). Germline CDR1 and CDR2: MNHNS and SASEGT. The V end lost 4 bases, the J end lost 4 bases, and 16 bases lay between the germline ends. The CDR3 length is 15 residues.

The gene calls are TRBV15 and TRBJ2-1; no clear D. V was clipped by 3 bases and J by 0 bases, with 12 bases between them. Germline V lookup: CDR1 LNHNV, CDR2 YYDKDF (reference sequence). This CDR3 is built from 16 residues. The CDR3 loop reads CATSSQEGPSYNEQFF. CDR3 in DNA: TGTGCCACCAGCAGCCAGGAAGGGCCCTCCTACAATGAGCAGTTCTTC.

This chain joins TRBV14 and TRBJ1-1; D gene unclear. Germline CDR1 reads SGHDN; CDR2 reads FVKESK. V gave up 5 bases and J gave up 7 bases, with 17 bases separating them. This CDR3 region has 14 residues. In DNA form, the CDR3 reads TGTGCCAGCAGCGTATCCGGGAGCTTCGATGAAGCTTTCTTT. Protein: CASSVSGSFDEAFF.

CDR3 bases: TGTGCCAGCAGCTGGGACCCAGGGGCTCGCTATGGCTACACCTTC. It codes for CASSWDPGARYGYTF. The V and J genes are TRBV7-9 and TRBJ1-2; D possibly corresponds to TRBD1 (6 bases). Trimming cost V 4 bases and J 4 bases, with 16 bases left between them. CDR1 and CDR2 from the germline V gene are SEHNR and FQNEAQ (reference sequence). This CDR3 contains 15 residues.

This chain links TRBV4-1 with TRBJ2-7; D gene uncertain. Germline loops: CDR1 MGHRA, CDR2 YSYEKL. The CDR3 is 15 residues long. Trimming stripped 0 bases from V and 4 bases from J, with 13 bases between. CDR3 region: CASSQDLAPGYEQYF. For the CDR3, the DNA is TGCGCCAGCAGCCAAGATTTGGCTCCCGGGTACGAGCAGTACTTC.

The chain is built from TRBV12-2 and TRBJ2-1; the table calls TRBD2, which could not be checked here. TRBV12-2 is shown as a pseudogene. This CDR3 contains 16 residues. This CDR3 reads CASRLGPSGSYNEQFF. The DNA for the CDR3 is TGTGCAAGTCGCTTAGGTCCTAGTGGGAGTTACAATGAGCAGTTCTTC.

This clone was counted once. The chain uses TRBV7-8 and TRBJ2-7, with TRBD1 matching over 9 bases. This CDR3 is built from 14 residues. Germline CDR1 SGHVS, CDR2 FQNEAQ. With V trimmed by 5 bases and J by 3 bases, 5 bases remained unmatched. In nucleotides, the CDR3 is TGTGCCAGCAGCCCCCGGGACAGGGTCTACGAGCAGTACTTC. Translation gives CASSPRDRVYEQYF.

The gene calls are TRBV6-6 and TRBJ2-3, with 7 bases fitting TRBD1. Germline values: CDR1 MNHNY, CDR2 SVGAGI (reference sequence). The CDR3 length is 14 residues. V gave up 7 bases and J gave up 2 bases; unmatched junction bases: 6. In nucleotides, the CDR3 is TGTGCCAGCACAGTAGGGGGCGCCACAGATACGCAGTATTTT. This translates into CASTVGGATDTQYF.

V and J are TRBV10-3 and TRBJ2-7; 7 bases are a match to TRBD2. Per germline, CDR1 ENHRY and CDR2 SYGVKD. The CDR3 is made up of 14 amino acids. V was pared by 8 bases and J by 2 bases, with 9 bases of the junction left unmatched. CDR3 residues: CAIGRGDGAYEQYF. DNA for the CDR3: TGTGCCATCGGACGGGGGGACGGAGCCTACGAGCAGTACTTC.

Regarding this clone: The CDR3 end shows no conserved phenylalanine or tryptophan, and so a read error is likely. The chain carries TRBV2 and TRBJ1-6, with D maybe TRBD1 (5 bases). This CDR3 contains 14 residues. Germline V gene data show CDR1 as SNHLY and CDR2 as FYNNEI. Trimming removed 0 bases at V and 10 bases at J, with 10 bases between. CDR3 sequence (DNA): TGTGCCAGCAGTGAAGCGCGGGGCGCCTCACCCCTCCACCTT. Amino acid sequence: CASSEARGASPLHL.

This chain joins TRBV6-5 and TRBJ2-3; TRBD2 might be the D (7 bases). V was cut by 5 bases and J by 4 bases, with 16 bases left in between. CDR1 and CDR2 from the germline V gene are MNHEY and SVGAGI. The CDR3 extends over 15 amino acids. The CDR3 reads CASSNSGGGADTQYF. DNA for the CDR3: TGTGCCAGCAGTAATTCTGGAGGGGGGGCAGATACGCAGTATTTT.

The chain joins TRBV6-5 to TRBJ2-3; 7 nucleotides agree with TRBD1. Trimming at V came to 5 bases and at J to 5 bases, leaving 4 bases not matched to a gene. CDR3 size: 13 residues. Germline lookup yields CDR1 MNHEY and CDR2 SVGAGI. As DNA, the CDR3 is TGTGCCAGCAGTCCGGGACAGTTAGATACGCAGTATTTT. Translated, it gives CASSPGQLDTQYF.

J is TRBJ2-3 and V is TRBV5-4; 7 positions agree with TRBD2. V shed 3 bases and J 2 bases; nucleotides not matched to a gene: 6. CDR3 length: 15 amino acids. Germline CDR1 reads SGHNT; CDR2 reads YYREEE (reference sequence). The CDR3 DNA follows: TGTGCCAGCAGCTGGGAGGGACTTCACACAGATACGCAGTATTTT. Its translation is CASSWEGLHTDTQYF. The full variable domain, its missing parts supplied by reference TRBV5-4 and TRBJ2-3, is ETGVTQSPTHLIKTRGQQVTLRCSSQSGHNTVSWYQQALGQGPQFIFQYYREEENGRGNFPPRFSGLQFPNYSSELNVNALELDDSALYLCASSWEGLHTDTQYFGPGTRLTVL.

The chain has TRBV30 and TRBJ2-2, with D perhaps matching TRBD2 (5 bases). The CDR3 length is 12 residues. From germline, CDR1 is GTSNPN and CDR2 SVGIG (reference sequence). The CDR3 reads CAWGASAGELFF. CDR3 in DNA: TGTGCGTGGGGAGCCAGCGCCGGGGAGCTGTTTTTT.

The sample holds a few counts of this clone. The V and J genes are TRBV5-1 and TRBJ2-1, with 14 nucleotides matching TRBD2. CDR1 is SGHRS and CDR2 is YFSETQ in the germline V gene. There are 15 residues in the CDR3. V was pared by 2 bases and J by 8 bases, with 3 bases of the junction left unmatched. CDR3 DNA sequence: TGCGCCAGCAGCTTAGGGACTAGCGGGGGAGATGAGCAGTTCTTC. This codes for CASSLGTSGGDEQFF.

V and J are TRBV29-1 and TRBJ2-1; TRBD1 or TRBD2 may be the D gene (5 bases each). The V gene lost 4 bases and the J gene lost 7 bases, with 14 bases spanning the gap. This CDR3 is built from 13 residues. CDR1 is SQVTM, CDR2 ANQGSEA, per germline. CDR3 in DNA: TGCAGCGTTGTGGCTAGTGGGGGAAATGAGCAGTTCTTC. Its translation is CSVVASGGNEQFF.

CDR3: CASSDRTGMFYGYTF. The CDR3 DNA follows: TGTGCCAGCAGTGACCGGACAGGGATGTTTTATGGCTACACCTTC. The V and J genes are TRBV2 and TRBJ1-2; TRBD1 matches 8 bases. The CDR3 contains 15 residues. Per germline, CDR1 SNHLY and CDR2 FYNNEI. The J segment lost 5 bases and the V segment lost 3 bases, leaving 8 bases of the junction unmatched.

The rearrangement links TRBV13 to TRBJ2-2; no reliable D call. V lost 5 bases and J 0 bases, leaving 4 bases between the germline ends. Germline CDR1 reads PRHDT; CDR2 reads FYEKMQ (reference sequence). The CDR3 runs 13 residues. The CDR3 region is CASSTPNTGELFF. Here the CDR3 DNA reads TGTGCCAGCAGCACCCCGAACACCGGGGAGCTGTTTTTT.

This chain joins TRBV6-5 and TRBJ1-1; possibly TRBD1 for D (6 bases). The CDR3 sequence is 13 residues long. Looked up from germline, CDR1 is MNHEY and CDR2 is SVGAGI. Trimming shortened V by 7 bases and J by 4 bases, and 13 bases separated the two germline ends. This CDR3 reads CASNAGDGTEAFF. The CDR3 nucleotides read TGTGCCAGCAACGCAGGGGATGGCACTGAAGCTTTCTTT.

This chain uses TRBV7-3 with TRBJ2-6, with D uncertain. Germline values: CDR1 SGHTA, CDR2 FQGTGA. The CDR3 totals 15 residues. Trimming removed 6 bases at V and 1 base at J, with 10 bases between. This CDR3 reads CASSLDGSGANVLTF. In DNA form, the CDR3 reads TGTGCCAGCAGTTTGGACGGGTCTGGGGCCAACGTCCTGACTTTC.

The chain combines TRBV6-5 with TRBJ2-1; D may be TRBD2 (7 bases). The CDR3 runs to 13 residues. CDR1 is MNHEY and CDR2 is SVGAGI in the germline V gene. V was shortened by 4 bases and J by 10 bases, with 14 bases between the two germline ends. The CDR3 loop is CASSLRGAREQFF. For the CDR3, the DNA is TGTGCCAGCAGTTTACGGGGGGCCAGAGAGCAGTTCTTC.

Comment on this clone: The conserved phenylalanine or tryptophan normally closing the CDR3 is absent here, so this likely arose from a read error. The chain is built from TRBV6-5 and TRBJ1-6, with D unclear. Germline V gene data show CDR1 as MNHEY and CDR2 as SVGAGI. The V end lost 6 bases, the J end lost 9 bases, and 15 bases lay between the germline ends. CDR3 length: 14 amino acids. This CDR3 is CASRFLSVGSPLHL. DNA of the CDR3: TGTGCCAGCAGGTTCCTGTCGGTAGGTTCACCCCTCCACCTT.

This chain connects TRBV4-2 to TRBJ2-2; 9 bases align to TRBD2. V trimming: 0 bases; J trimming: 7 bases; junction bases outside the gene matches: 6. The germline CDR1 and CDR2 sequences are LGHNA and YNFKEQ. The length of the CDR3 is 16 residues. CDR3 bases: TGTGCCAGCAGCCAAGATCATGGACTAGCGAACGGGGAGCTGTTTTTT. Protein: CASSQDHGLANGELFF.